The rows below give T cell receptor beta chains drawn from one sample of a study of T-cell memory formation after mild COVID-19. TCRdb analysed the 5' RACE reads with MiXCR anew, one entry per CDR3 protein. The sample lists about 110,000 distinct CDR3 sequences, roughly an eighth occurring once. The sample consisted of PBMCs or a T cell subset sorted from them (not recorded which). These receptor sequences come from an adult woman who had mild COVID-19 (a few samples of this study predate the infection). Cell type and time point are not known. The CDR3 runs from the conserved cysteine through the conserved F or W. D genes are given only for firm matches. Not all rows give a size; the values are once, few, many and, for expanded clones, a class.

V gene: TRBV30
clone size: few
J gene: TRBJ2-1
D gene: TRBD2
CDR3 protein: CAWSVLYASGRAGGEQFF
CDR3 DNA: TGTGCCTGGAGTGTATTATATGCTAGCGGGAGGGCCGGGGGTGAGCAGTTCTTC

V gene: TRBV29-1
clone size: few
J gene: TRBJ2-7
D gene: -
CDR3 protein: CSVEAGTPYEQYF
CDR3 DNA: TGCAGCGTTGAGGCGGGGACCCCCTACGAGCAGTACTTC

V gene: TRBV19
clone size: few
J gene: TRBJ2-7
D gene: -
CDR3 protein: CASSMTETAYEQYF
CDR3 DNA: TGTGCCAGTAGTATGACTGAGACAGCTTACGAGCAGTACTTC

V gene: TRBV21-1
clone size: few
J gene: TRBJ2-2
D gene: -
CDR3 protein: CASSKYLRGRAWNTGELFF
CDR3 DNA: TGTGCCAGCAGCAAATATCTTCGGGGCAGAGCCTGGAACACCGGGGAGCTGTTTTTT

V gene: TRBV30
clone size: few
J gene: TRBJ2-7
D gene: -
CDR3 protein: CAWSKAGRSAEQYF
CDR3 DNA: TGTGCCTGGAGTAAGGCAGGGCGTTCAGCCGAGCAGTACTTC

V gene: TRBV20-1
clone size: many
J gene: TRBJ1-2
D gene: -
CDR3 protein: CSAAPTYGGLGYTF
CDR3 DNA: TGCAGTGCTGCCCCCACCTATGGGGGCTTGGGCTACACCTTC

V gene: TRBV15
clone size: many
J gene: TRBJ2-1
D gene: -
CDR3 protein: CATSGQGIYNEQFF
CDR3 DNA: TGTGCCACCAGCGGGCAGGGCATCTACAATGAGCAGTTCTTC

V gene: TRBV6-5
clone size: many
J gene: TRBJ2-1
D gene: -
CDR3 protein: CASSPGLNNEQFF
CDR3 DNA: TGTGCCAGCAGTCCGGGCCTCAACAATGAGCAGTTCTTC

V gene: TRBV12-3/TRBV12-4
clone size: many
J gene: TRBJ2-1
D gene: -
CDR3 protein: CASSFGPPYNEQFF
CDR3 DNA: TGTGCCAGCAGTTTTGGGCCCCCCTACAATGAGCAGTTCTTC

V gene: TRBV6-5
clone size: few
J gene: TRBJ2-3
D gene: -
CDR3 protein: CASSSDGQYTQYF
CDR3 DNA: TGTGCCAGCAGTTCGGACGGGCAATATACGCAGTATTTT

V gene: TRBV30
clone size: few
J gene: TRBJ1-1
D gene: TRBD1
CDR3 protein: CAWSTGQGVTEAFF
CDR3 DNA: TGTGCCTGGAGTACGGGACAGGGAGTGACTGAAGCTTTCTTT

V gene: TRBV7-9
clone size: -
J gene: TRBJ1-2
D gene: TRBD1
CDR3 protein: CASSFQGGYGYTF
CDR3 DNA: TGTGCCAGCAGCTTTCAGGGGGGCTATGGCTACACCTTC

V gene: TRBV5-1
clone size: few
J gene: TRBJ2-1
D gene: -
CDR3 protein: CASSFYPGNEQFF
CDR3 DNA: TGCGCCAGCAGCTTTTACCCAGGGAATGAGCAGTTCTTC

V gene: TRBV5-1
clone size: -
J gene: TRBJ1-2
D gene: -
CDR3 protein: CASSLGQNGYTF
CDR3 DNA: TGCGCCAGCAGCTTGGGGCAGAATGGCTACACCTTC

V gene: TRBV5-4
clone size: -
J gene: TRBJ1-1
D gene: -
CDR3 protein: CASSLSRELAEAFF
CDR3 DNA: TGTGCCAGCAGCCTTTCCCGGGAATTGGCTGAAGCTTTCTTT

V gene: TRBV24-1
clone size: -
J gene: TRBJ2-7
D gene: -
CDR3 protein: CATSAFEMNEQYF
CDR3 DNA: TGTGCCACCAGTGCCTTCGAGATGAACGAGCAGTACTTC

V gene: TRBV7-6
clone size: many
J gene: TRBJ2-7
D gene: TRBD1
CDR3 protein: CASSLGTGGEQYF
CDR3 DNA: TGTGCCAGCAGCTTAGGGACAGGGGGCGAGCAGTACTTC

V gene: TRBV7-9
clone size: few
J gene: TRBJ1-2
D gene: -
CDR3 protein: CASSYLGTHYTF
CDR3 DNA: TGTGCCAGCAGCTACCTGGGGACACACTACACCTTC

V gene: TRBV6-5
clone size: few
J gene: TRBJ1-2
D gene: -
CDR3 protein: CASSADSYGYTF
CDR3 DNA: TGTGCCAGCAGTGCAGACAGCTATGGCTACACCTTC

V gene: TRBV11-2
clone size: few
J gene: TRBJ1-4
D gene: -
CDR3 protein: CASSSFGREKLFF
CDR3 DNA: TGTGCCAGCAGCTCCTTCGGCAGGGAAAAACTGTTTTTT

V gene: TRBV4-2
clone size: many
J gene: TRBJ2-2
D gene: -
CDR3 protein: CASSPQGAENTGELFF
CDR3 DNA: TGTGCCAGCAGCCCGCAAGGGGCGGAGAACACCGGGGAGCTGTTTTTT

V gene: TRBV7-6
clone size: once
J gene: TRBJ2-5
D gene: -
CDR3 protein: CASSSEGGETQYF
CDR3 DNA: TGTGCCAGCAGCTCAGAGGGCGGGGAGACCCAGTACTTC

V gene: TRBV7-2
clone size: -
J gene: TRBJ2-7
D gene: -
CDR3 protein: CASSPLPLPYEQYF
CDR3 DNA: TGTGCCAGCAGTCCTCTCCCCCTGCCCTACGAGCAGTACTTC

V gene: TRBV7-9
clone size: few
J gene: TRBJ1-2
D gene: -
CDR3 protein: CASTLDRDYGYTF
CDR3 DNA: TGTGCCAGCACCCTAGACCGGGACTATGGCTACACCTTC

V gene: TRBV11-3
clone size: few
J gene: TRBJ1-1
D gene: -
CDR3 protein: CASSLGRAGTEAFF
CDR3 DNA: TGTGCCAGCAGCTTAGGCAGGGCGGGTACTGAAGCTTTCTTT

V gene: TRBV9
clone size: few
J gene: TRBJ2-3
D gene: -
CDR3 protein: CASSVGSAATDTQYF
CDR3 DNA: TGTGCCAGCAGCGTAGGGAGCGCGGCCACAGATACGCAGTATTTT

V gene: TRBV2
clone size: few
J gene: TRBJ2-3
D gene: -
CDR3 protein: CASSVPLSSTDTQYF
CDR3 DNA: TGTGCCAGCAGTGTACCTCTTTCTAGCACAGATACGCAGTATTTT

V gene: TRBV5-1
clone size: once
J gene: TRBJ2-2
D gene: -
CDR3 protein: CAISLDGDTGELFF
CDR3 DNA: TGCGCCATCAGCTTGGACGGTGACACCGGGGAGCTGTTTTTT

V gene: TRBV29-1
clone size: -
J gene: TRBJ1-1
D gene: -
CDR3 protein: CSGRLTNTEAFF
CDR3 DNA: TGCAGCGGCCGGTTGACGAACACTGAAGCTTTCTTT

V gene: TRBV6-1
clone size: -
J gene: TRBJ2-1
D gene: TRBD1
CDR3 protein: CASSEGSDRAIHNEQFF
CDR3 DNA: TGTGCCAGCAGTGAAGGCTCGGACAGGGCCATTCACAATGAGCAGTTCTTC

V gene: TRBV7-8
clone size: few
J gene: TRBJ2-1
D gene: -
CDR3 protein: CASRSSPRVGSYNEQFF
CDR3 DNA: TGTGCCAGCAGATCCAGTCCTAGGGTTGGGTCCTACAATGAGCAGTTCTTC

V gene: TRBV12-3/TRBV12-4
clone size: -
J gene: TRBJ2-7
D gene: -
CDR3 protein: CASSIPGHEQYF
CDR3 DNA: TGTGCCAGCAGCATACCGGGTCACGAGCAGTACTTC

V gene: TRBV9
clone size: few
J gene: TRBJ2-3
D gene: TRBD1
CDR3 protein: CASSSPGQGNPDTQYF
CDR3 DNA: TGTGCCAGCAGCTCACCGGGACAGGGAAATCCAGATACGCAGTATTTT

V gene: TRBV25-1
clone size: few
J gene: TRBJ2-7
D gene: -
CDR3 protein: CASSGSRDEQYF
CDR3 DNA: TGTGCCAGCAGTGGGTCCAGGGACGAGCAGTACTTC

V gene: TRBV4-2
clone size: -
J gene: TRBJ2-2
D gene: TRBD2
CDR3 protein: CASSQDWASGGANTGELFF
CDR3 DNA: TGTGCCAGCAGCCAAGACTGGGCTAGCGGGGGGGCGAACACCGGGGAGCTGTTTTTT

V gene: TRBV12-3/TRBV12-4
clone size: -
J gene: TRBJ1-1
D gene: -
CDR3 protein: CASSLAWTNTEAFF
CDR3 DNA: TGTGCCAGCAGTTTAGCCTGGACAAACACTGAAGCTTTCTTT

V gene: TRBV7-9
clone size: -
J gene: TRBJ1-2
D gene: TRBD1
CDR3 protein: CASSLKPGTGGGYTF
CDR3 DNA: TGTGCCAGCAGCTTAAAACCCGGGACAGGTGGTGGCTACACCTTC

V gene: TRBV12-3/TRBV12-4
clone size: -
J gene: TRBJ1-1
D gene: -
CDR3 protein: CASPDGTEAFF
CDR3 DNA: TGTGCCAGTCCCGACGGAACAGAAGCTTTCTTT

V gene: TRBV7-8
clone size: -
J gene: TRBJ1-5
D gene: -
CDR3 protein: CASSLGEGNQPQHF
CDR3 DNA: TGTGCCAGCAGCTTAGGGGAGGGCAATCAGCCCCAGCATTTT

V gene: TRBV30
clone size: many
J gene: TRBJ2-1
D gene: TRBD2
CDR3 protein: CAWEPGTRNEQFF
CDR3 DNA: TGTGCCTGGGAGCCCGGGACTAGAAATGAGCAGTTCTTC

V gene: TRBV12-5
clone size: -
J gene: TRBJ2-7
D gene: -
CDR3 protein: CASVRIGGHEQYF
CDR3 DNA: TGTGCTAGTGTCAGGATCGGGGGACACGAGCAGTACTTC

V gene: TRBV7-3
clone size: many
J gene: TRBJ2-1
D gene: -
CDR3 protein: CASSLESAWPYNEQFF
CDR3 DNA: TGTGCCAGCAGCTTAGAAAGCGCATGGCCCTACAATGAGCAGTTCTTC

V gene: TRBV7-2
clone size: many
J gene: TRBJ2-1
D gene: -
CDR3 protein: CASSSWDSHNEQFF
CDR3 DNA: TGTGCCAGCAGCTCCTGGGACTCTCACAATGAGCAGTTCTTC

V gene: TRBV9
clone size: -
J gene: TRBJ2-2
D gene: TRBD1
CDR3 protein: CASSGTGGENTGELFF
CDR3 DNA: TGTGCCAGCAGCGGAACAGGGGGCGAAAACACCGGGGAGCTGTTTTTT

V gene: TRBV13
clone size: -
J gene: TRBJ1-4
D gene: TRBD1
CDR3 protein: CASSLSDRGEEEKLFF
CDR3 DNA: TGTGCCAGCAGCTTATCGGACAGGGGTGAGGAGGAAAAACTGTTTTTT

V gene: TRBV4-1
clone size: -
J gene: TRBJ1-1
D gene: -
CDR3 protein: CASSAGLNTEAFF
CDR3 DNA: TGCGCCAGCAGCGCAGGGCTGAACACTGAAGCTTTCTTT

V gene: TRBV7-8
clone size: medium-sized
J gene: TRBJ2-7
D gene: TRBD2
CDR3 protein: CASSHLIGAGDPEQYF
CDR3 DNA: TGTGCCAGCAGCCACCTGATTGGAGCGGGGGACCCCGAGCAGTACTTC

V gene: TRBV5-1
clone size: -
J gene: TRBJ2-7
D gene: TRBD2
CDR3 protein: CASSLPERVAGYEQYF
CDR3 DNA: TGCGCCAGCAGCCTCCCGGAGCGGGTAGCGGGATACGAGCAGTACTTC

V gene: TRBV20-1
clone size: few
J gene: TRBJ1-1
D gene: TRBD1
CDR3 protein: CSARGAGGNTEAFF
CDR3 DNA: TGCAGTGCTAGAGGGGCAGGGGGGAACACTGAAGCTTTCTTT

V gene: TRBV5-6
clone size: few
J gene: TRBJ2-1
D gene: -
CDR3 protein: CASSLLMTDWDNEQFF
CDR3 DNA: TGTGCCAGCAGCTTGCTTATGACTGATTGGGACAATGAGCAGTTCTTC

V gene: TRBV10-3
clone size: few
J gene: TRBJ2-5
D gene: TRBD2
CDR3 protein: CAISEVTGTKEETQYF
CDR3 DNA: TGTGCCATCAGTGAGGTAACCGGGACTAAAGAAGAGACCCAGTACTTC

V gene: TRBV6-6
clone size: few
J gene: TRBJ1-4
D gene: -
CDR3 protein: CASSYGQASTNEKLFF
CDR3 DNA: TGTGCCAGCAGTTACGGGCAGGCCTCAACTAATGAAAAACTGTTTTTT

V gene: TRBV5-6
clone size: few
J gene: TRBJ1-2
D gene: -
CDR3 protein: CASSLGTVPPGYTF
CDR3 DNA: TGTGCCAGCAGCTTGGGGACAGTTCCTCCCGGCTACACCTTC